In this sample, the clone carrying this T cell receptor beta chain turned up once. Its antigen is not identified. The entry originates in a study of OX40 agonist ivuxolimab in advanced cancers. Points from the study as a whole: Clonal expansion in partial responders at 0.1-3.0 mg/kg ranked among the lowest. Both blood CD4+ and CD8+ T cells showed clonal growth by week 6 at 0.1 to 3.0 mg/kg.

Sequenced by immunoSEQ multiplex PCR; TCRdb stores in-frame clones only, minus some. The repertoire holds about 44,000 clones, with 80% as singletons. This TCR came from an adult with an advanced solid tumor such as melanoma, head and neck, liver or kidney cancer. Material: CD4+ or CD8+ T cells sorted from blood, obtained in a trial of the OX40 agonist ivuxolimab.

CDR3 in amino acids: CASSQVATVPEQYF. The DNA of the CDR3 is TGCGCCAGCAGCCAAGTCGCGACAGTACCCGAGCAGTACTTC. V is TRBV4-1 and J is TRBJ2-7; tentatively, D is TRBD1 (5 bases). Trimming took 1 base from V and 6 from J, leaving 13 bases between them. This CDR3 region has 14 residues. Germline-derived CDR1 and CDR2 are MGHRA and YSYEKL.